What follows are 31 T cell receptor beta chains derived from one specimen sequenced in a study of blood T cell repertoires in COVID-19. Sequencing used immunoSEQ multiplex PCR; TCRdb keeps in-frame clones, though not all of them. The data show under 250,000 clones, around 86% seen once. The sequencing sample was made of peripheral blood. The receptors come from an older woman who had recovered from COVID-19.

In its sample, this clone was seen once. This chain links TRBV5-8 with TRBJ1-6; 9 bases are a match to TRBD1. V trimming: 4 bases; J trimming: 2 bases; junction bases outside the gene matches: 4. This CDR3 is built from 16 residues. Germline values: CDR1 SGHTS, CDR2 YDEGEE. The CDR3 DNA follows: TGTGCCAGCAGCCCGGACAGGGGAGCCTATAATTCACCCCTCCACTTT. Its translation is CASSPDRGAYNSPLHF.

The V and J genes are TRBV11-3 and TRBJ2-1; 8 positions match TRBD1. There are 14 residues in the CDR3. V dropped 4 bases and J dropped 7; count of bases not matched to a gene: 6. Germline V gene lookup returns CDR1 SGHNT and CDR2 YENEEA. This chain's CDR3 is CASSSRTGWNEQFF. The CDR3 region has the DNA TGTGCCAGCAGCTCCCGGACAGGGTGGAATGAGCAGTTCTTC.

This clone has only one observation. This sequence joins TRBV27 and TRBJ2-1, with 12 bases matching TRBD2. Germline CDR1 is MNHEY and CDR2 is SMNVEV (reference sequence). Trimming cost V 3 bases and J 3 bases; bases outside gene matches: 9. The CDR3 is 18 residues long. The CDR3 is CASSFPTPTSGGYNEQFF. In DNA, the CDR3 is TGTGCCAGCAGTTTTCCCACCCCGACTAGCGGGGGCTACAATGAGCAGTTCTTC.

The chain links TRBV18 to TRBJ1-6, with D unclear. Germline loops: CDR1 KGHSH, CDR2 LQKENI. V was shortened by 5 bases and J by 7 bases, with 15 bases between the two germline ends. The CDR3 spans 15 residues. CDR3 region: CASSTGRPQNSPLHF. The CDR3 region has the DNA TGTGCCAGCTCAACCGGTCGTCCACAGAATTCACCCCTCCACTTT.

V gene TRBV28 combines with J gene TRBJ2-7; 7 positions agree with TRBD1. The CDR3 totals 14 residues. Trimming took 5 bases from V and 3 from J; bases not matched to a gene: 7. Germline V gene lookup returns CDR1 MDHEN and CDR2 SYDVKM. CDR3 in DNA: TGTGCCAGCAGTATCGCAGGGGGTGGCTACGAGCAGTACTTC. Its translation is CASSIAGGGYEQYF.

This chain links TRBV6-2 or TRBV6-3 with TRBJ1-1; tentative D call: TRBD1 (6 bases). The V gene lost 3 bases and the J gene lost 4 bases, with 21 bases spanning the gap. The CDR3 covers 17 residues. Germline lookup yields CDR1 MNHEY and CDR2 SVGEGT. The CDR3 DNA reads as TGTGCCAGCAGTTATACCCGAGTTGGGGGCCGGATCACTGAAGCTTTCTTT. As protein: CASSYTRVGGRITEAFF.

The chain combines TRBV9 with TRBJ1-1; D is undetermined. The CDR3 spans 14 residues. Per germline, CDR1 SGDLS and CDR2 YYNGEE. Trimming removed 2 bases at V and 2 bases at J, with 10 bases between. This CDR3 is CASSVTLDNTEAFF. The CDR3 coding sequence is TGTGCCAGCAGCGTGACTCTCGACAACACTGAAGCTTTCTTT.

The CDR3 loop is CASSPGTGVINEQYF. CDR3 bases: TGTGCCAGCAGCCCCGGGACAGGGGTTATAAACGAGCAGTACTTC. The chain is built from TRBV11-3 and TRBJ2-7; the match to TRBD1 covers 10 bases. Germline CDR1 SGHNT, CDR2 YENEEA. The CDR3 totals 15 residues. The junction had 9 bases not matched to a gene; V was cut back by 5 bases and J by 5 bases.

The J gene is TRBJ1-1, the V gene TRBV7-9; possible D gene TRBD1, 6 bases. Germline loops: CDR1 SEHNR, CDR2 FQNEAQ (reference sequence). V lost 3 bases and J 1 base, leaving 9 bases between the germline ends. There are 14 residues in the CDR3. In nucleotides, the CDR3 is TGTGCCAGCAGCTTCGCCAGGGGGAACACTGAAGCTTTCTTT. Its protein product is CASSFARGNTEAFF. Full variable domain (missing parts from reference TRBV7-9 and TRBJ1-1): DTGVSQNPRHKITKRGQNVTFRCDPISEHNRLYWYRQTLGQGPEFLTYFQNEAQLEKSRLLSDRFSAERPKGSFSTLEIQRTEQGDSAMYLCASSFARGNTEAFFGQGTRLTVV.

V usage is TRBV7-3 and J usage is TRBJ2-1; 13 nucleotides match TRBD2. Germline-derived CDR1 and CDR2 are SGHTA and FQGTGA. The V gene end was trimmed by 0 bases and the J gene end by 8 bases; junction bases not matched to a gene: 4. CDR3 length equals 16 residues. The CDR3 loop reads CASSLTLAGGPDEQFF. DNA of the CDR3: TGTGCCAGCAGCTTAACACTAGCGGGGGGGCCGGATGAGCAGTTCTTC.

J is TRBJ2-1 and V is TRBV6-5; 12 nucleotides align to TRBD2. CDR3 length: 13 residues. CDR1 is MNHEY, CDR2 SVGAGI, per germline. Trimming removed 8 bases from V and 9 bases from J; junction bases left unmatched: 5. In DNA, the CDR3 is TGTGCCAGCTCTAGCGGGGGGGCGATTGAGCAGTTCTTC. Residues: CASSSGGAIEQFF.

This CDR3 is CSASLASGVYEQYF. The CDR3 DNA reads as TGCAGTGCTAGTTTGGCTAGCGGGGTTTACGAGCAGTACTTC. The J gene is TRBJ2-7, the V gene TRBV20-1, with 9 bases fitting TRBD2. Trimming took 3 bases from V and 4 from J; bases not matched to a gene: 7. Germline CDR1 is DFQATT and CDR2 is SNEGSKA (reference sequence). The CDR3 runs to 14 residues.

The genes are TRBV6-5 and TRBJ1-4, with 7 bases identical to TRBD1. In germline, CDR1 is MNHEY, CDR2 SVGAGI. J was trimmed by 10 bases and V by 4 bases; bases with no gene match: 3. This CDR3 has 12 amino acids. DNA of the CDR3: TGTGCCAGCAGTTTGCAGGGGGGAAAACTGTTTTTT. It encodes CASSLQGGKLFF.

This chain connects TRBV28 to TRBJ1-5; D not resolved. The germline gives CDR1 MDHEN, CDR2 SYDVKM. V lost 3 bases to trimming and J lost 5 bases, with 8 bases between them. The CDR3 sequence is 13 residues long. The CDR3 loop is CASSFWRDQPQHF. The CDR3 nucleotides read TGTGCCAGCAGTTTCTGGAGGGATCAGCCCCAGCATTTT.

This chain links TRBV5-1 with TRBJ2-7; D gene unclear. The CDR3 extends over 14 amino acids. Germline V lookup: CDR1 SGHRS, CDR2 YFSETQ. V shed 0 bases and J shed 7 bases, with 14 bases lying between them. This CDR3 is CASSLGSTPTEQYF. CDR3 coding DNA: TGCGCCAGCAGCTTGGGTAGCACCCCTACGGAGCAGTACTTC.

The rearrangement links TRBV7-3 to TRBJ1-1; D perhaps matches TRBD1 (5 bases). The V gene lost 5 bases and the J gene lost 10 bases, with 14 bases spanning the gap. The CDR3 is 12 amino acids. Germline-derived CDR1 and CDR2 are SGHTA and FQGTGA. The CDR3 spells CASSTSAGVAFF. CDR3 nucleotide sequence: TGTGCCAGCAGCACAAGCGCGGGGGTAGCTTTCTTT.

The chain links TRBV7-3 to TRBJ2-3; 9 bases agree with TRBD2. The germline gives CDR1 SGHTA, CDR2 FQGTGA. The CDR3 loop spans 16 amino acids. V was clipped by 2 bases and J by 4 bases; unmatched bases: 7. The CDR3 DNA is TGTGCCAGCAGCTTATCTGGCGGGGGGGCCTCAGATACGCAGTATTTT. Its protein product is CASSLSGGGASDTQYF. Complete variable domain (other parts from reference TRBV7-3 and TRBJ2-3): GAGVSQTPSNKVTEKGKYVELRCDPISGHTALYWYRQSLGQGPEFLIYFQGTGAADDSGLPNDRFFAVRPEGSVSTLKIQRTERGDSAVYLCASSLSGGGASDTQYFGPGTRLTVL.

Only a few counts were recorded for this clone. The J gene is TRBJ1-1, the V gene TRBV5-1, with D hard to call. Germline CDR1 SGHRS, CDR2 YFSETQ. V lost 0 bases to trimming and J lost 1 base, with 10 bases between them. The CDR3 is 15 amino acids. The CDR3 DNA reads TGCGCCAGCAGCTTGGGGAGCCCCCAGAACACTGAAGCTTTCTTT. Its protein is CASSLGSPQNTEAFF.

The chain combines TRBV15 with TRBJ2-3; D is possibly TRBD2 (6 bases). V shed 0 bases and J shed 4 bases, with 8 bases lying between them. CDR3 size: 14 residues. CDR1 and CDR2 (germline): LNHNV, YYDKDF (reference sequence). DNA of the CDR3: TGTGCCACCAGCAGAGATGCGGGGTCAGATACGCAGTATTTT. It translates to CATSRDAGSDTQYF.

The rearrangement joins TRBV24-1 to TRBJ2-3; D is perhaps TRBD1 (6 bases). Trimming left V 2 bases short and J 3 bases short, with 8 bases between. Germline V gene sequence: CDR1 KGHDR, CDR2 SFDVKD. The CDR3 spans 14 residues. As DNA, the CDR3 is TGTGCCACCAGTGATTGGACAGTTACAGATACGCAGTATTTT. It translates to CATSDWTVTDTQYF.

This clone has more than one count but fewer than ten. The chain uses TRBV28 and TRBJ1-3; 7 bases line up with TRBD1. Germline V gene data show CDR1 as MDHEN and CDR2 as SYDVKM. V trimming: 5 bases; J trimming: 2 bases; junction bases outside the gene matches: 0. This CDR3 is 13 amino acids long. The DNA of the CDR3 is TGTGCCAGCAGTAGGGGGCCTGGAAACACCATATATTTT. It encodes CASSRGPGNTIYF.

This clone occurred once. The V gene is TRBV11-2, the J gene TRBJ2-5; 9 bases are shared with TRBD1. The CDR3 has 15 amino acids. Per the germline V gene, CDR1 is SGHAT and CDR2 is FQNNGV. V was clipped by 5 bases and J by 4 bases; unmatched bases: 8. CDR3 sequence reads: CASSAGQGPTETQYF. The CDR3 coding sequence is TGTGCCAGCAGCGCGGGACAGGGCCCAACAGAGACCCAGTACTTC.

The chain links TRBV5-1 to TRBJ2-5, with 7 bases identical to TRBD1. This CDR3 is 15 amino acids long. Unmatched junction bases numbered 8, after V lost 2 bases and J lost 4 bases. Germline assignment: CDR1 SGHRS and CDR2 YFSETQ. CDR3 sequence: CASSLQTGSAETQYF. The CDR3 nucleotides are TGCGCCAGCAGCTTACAGACAGGGAGTGCAGAGACCCAGTACTTC.

The chain has TRBV18 and TRBJ2-5; tentatively, D is TRBD1 (5 bases). V lost 5 bases and J 2 bases, leaving 9 bases between the germline ends. The CDR3 totals 13 residues. In germline, CDR1 is KGHSH, CDR2 LQKENI. CDR3 nucleotide sequence: TGTGCCAGCTCATTACAGGTTCAAGAGACCCAGTACTTC. The encoded protein is CASSLQVQETQYF.

This clone was seen only a few times. This chain uses TRBV2 with TRBJ1-2; a possible D gene is TRBD1 (6 bases). Trimming cost V 3 bases and J 7 bases, with 9 bases left between them. Germline lookup yields CDR1 SNHLY and CDR2 FYNNEI. This CDR3 contains 12 residues. This chain's CDR3 is CASSDDRRGYTF. The CDR3, as DNA: TGTGCCAGCAGTGACGACAGGCGTGGCTACACCTTC.

The rearrangement joins TRBV28 to TRBJ2-2, with TRBD1 identical over 7 bases. The germline gives CDR1 MDHEN, CDR2 SYDVKM. The ends lost 7 bases at V and 3 bases at J; junction bases unmatched: 11. This CDR3 contains 16 residues. The CDR3 coding sequence is TGTGCCAGCACCGATGGAGACAGGGCTGACACCGGGGAGCTGTTTTTT. Translated: CASTDGDRADTGELFF.

In DNA form, the CDR3 reads TGTGCCATCAGTGAGATCGCGGGGGCCGGCTCCTACGAGCAGTACTTC. This sequence encodes CAISEIAGAGSYEQYF. The J gene is TRBJ2-7, the V gene TRBV10-3, with D perhaps TRBD2 (7 bases). The germline V gene has CDR1 ENHRY and CDR2 SYGVKD. This CDR3 has 16 amino acids. Deletions cut 2 bases from V and 0 bases from J, with 14 bases between.

The chain couples TRBV20-1 to TRBJ2-2; D is ambiguous. The CDR3 length is 10 residues. The germline V gene encodes CDR1 DFQATT and CDR2 SNEGSKA (reference sequence). The CDR3 DNA is TGCGCGATCCACACCGGGGAGCTGTTTTTT. This codes for CAIHTGELFF.

J is TRBJ2-7 and V is TRBV7-2, with TRBD1 matching over 9 bases. Germline V CDR1 and CDR2: SGHTA, FQGNSA. The CDR3 sequence is 14 residues long. The J segment lost 4 bases and the V segment lost 3 bases, leaving 4 bases of the junction unmatched. CDR3 region: CASSLGQGVYEQYF. The CDR3, as DNA: TGTGCCAGCAGCTTGGGACAGGGTGTGTACGAGCAGTACTTC.

V and J are TRBV7-9 and TRBJ1-2, with 7 bases matching TRBD1. This CDR3 comprises 13 residues. The germline V gene encodes CDR1 SEHNR and CDR2 FQNEAQ (reference sequence). The V gene end was trimmed by 7 bases and the J gene end by 5 bases; junction bases not matched to a gene: 7. CDR3 protein: CASTFGTAYGYTF. Written as DNA, the CDR3 is TGTGCCAGCACCTTCGGGACAGCGTATGGCTACACCTTC.

As to this clone: The junction shows a germline mismatch at one end, possibly a read error. This chain links TRBV5-6 with TRBJ2-7, with 8 bases that match TRBD1. Germline V gene lookup returns CDR1 SGHDT and CDR2 YYEEEE. The CDR3 runs to 14 residues. The CDR3 protein is CASSGQGNSYEQYF. The CDR3 coding sequence is TGTGCCAGCAGCGGACAGGGTAACTCCTACGAGCAGTATTTC.